Reported below is one TCR beta chain. Its antigen is unknown. Per-base qualities were not stored, and no clone one base away is much larger. The entry originates in a study of T cell responses to AZD1222 COVID-19 vaccine (dated by TCRdb to 2020 to 2023). Context from the whole study: AZD1222 recipients given second doses at about 4 weeks or at about 12 weeks were pooled, since spike-specific TCR depth and breadth were not found to differ between the two schedules. Trial participants were enrolled by age into 18-55, 56-69 and 70-plus year subgroups, with about 150, 28 and 57 TCR-sequenced participants respectively. TCR sequencing was performed for roughly 250 trial participants, of whom around 200 were given two doses of AZD1222 and some 25 were given two doses of MenACWY control vaccine. Broader findings and caveats from the paper: Nearly half of unique spike-specific TCRs reportedly recognized epitopes outside regions mutated in the B.1.351 and B.1.1.7 variants. Because no day 14 peak-response samples were available, repertoires were characterized only after the peak T cell response. The whole spike protein was spanned by vaccine-associated CD4 TCRs, and dominant responses were seen in regions 160-218 and 743-854. The 56-69-year group was small, and its depth increase did not reach significance, likely because of low power. Conclusions about previously exposed vaccinees are limited because only a handful of AZD1222 recipients were SARS-CoV-2 seropositive at baseline. Participants were mostly white British and included more females than males, and it was suggested by the authors that clonal diversity may have been underestimated. After two AZD1222 doses, spike-specific TCR breadth and depth were significantly higher than at day 0 and than in MenACWY recipients.

CDR1 and CDR2 (LNHDA, SQIVND) derive from the germline V gene (reference sequence). Taken from cysteine to phenylalanine, the CDR3 has 17 residues. Only the CDR3 DNA stays, 51 bases, in frame from base 1. Trimming accounts for 6 bases at V and 2 bases at J, while the number of junction bases matched to no gene is 11. The CDR3 regions of human TCRbeta chains were subjected to immunosequencing. In the original analysis: TCRs in the repertoires were matched against a reference library of SARS-CoV-2-specific TCRs that had been generated with the MIRA antigen-specificity platform. Breadth was defined as the fraction of unique TCRs that were SARS-CoV-2-associated, and depth was defined as the fraction of total T cells that were SARS-CoV-2-associated. Using the MIRA data, every spike-specific TCR was mapped to the spike region that the TCR reacted to and assigned to either a CD4 or a CD8 class. Log10-transformed breadth and depth values were compared by one-way ANOVA with Sidak's multiple comparisons tests. The source is immuneACCESS, and TCRdb retained only in-frame sequences with V and J called. Part of the clones is not carried over; for the studies checked, unresolved V genes explain less than half of this, and the remainder is unexplained. V, J and clone size derive from that table, while D and trimming were established from the DNA sequence. For this sample there are over 100,000 clones; roughly 90% appear just once. Around a sixth of the sample rests with the top ten.

Reading the label with the study, this specimen's time point is: baseline before first vaccination. The vaccinee samples were drawn from two UK trials, COV001 and COV002, one of which was a single-blind randomized controlled phase 2/3 trial testing AZD1222 (ChAdOx1 nCoV-19) in healthy adults. For TCRbeta chain sequencing, PBMC samples were collected from trial participants at day 0 and at day 28 after the second dose. The TCR was taken from an adult in good health. This receptor chain uses TRBV19 and TRBJ1-1; 11 central bases correspond to TRBD1. The sequencing used peripheral blood, collected on day 0 of AZD1222 vaccination. Read as DNA, the sequence is TGTGCCAGTAGCGCCTTCGGACAGGGGGCGGGTAACACTGAAGCTTTCTTT. It specifies CASSAFGQGAGNTEAFF.